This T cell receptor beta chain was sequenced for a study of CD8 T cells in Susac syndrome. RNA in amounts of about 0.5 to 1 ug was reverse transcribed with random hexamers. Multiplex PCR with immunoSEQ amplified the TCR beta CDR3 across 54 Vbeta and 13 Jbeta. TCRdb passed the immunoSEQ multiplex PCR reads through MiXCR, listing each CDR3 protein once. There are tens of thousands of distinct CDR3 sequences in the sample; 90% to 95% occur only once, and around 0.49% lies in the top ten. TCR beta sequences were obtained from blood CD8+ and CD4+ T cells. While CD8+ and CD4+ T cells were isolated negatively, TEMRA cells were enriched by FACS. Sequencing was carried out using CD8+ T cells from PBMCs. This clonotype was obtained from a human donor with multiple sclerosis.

CDR3 in amino acids: CASSPGQGNGGPQHF. The CDR3 DNA follows: TGCGCCAGCAGCCCGGGACAGGGAAATGGAGGGCCCCAGCATTTT. This chain links TRBV4-3 with TRBJ1-5; 9 bases agree with TRBD1. Germline V gives CDR1 LGHNA, CDR2 YSLEER. The ends lost 4 bases at V and 9 bases at J; junction bases unmatched: 10. This CDR3 has 15 amino acids.